Below are 23 T cell receptor beta chains sequenced from a single sample in a study of T cell responses to AZD1222 COVID-19 vaccine. The protocol was immunoSEQ multiplex PCR, while the TCRdb copy is restricted to in-frame clones and leaves out a portion. The sample records under 200,000 clones, 91% being singletons. Sequencing used peripheral blood, obtained on day 0 of AZD1222 vaccination. The origin of the receptors is an adult in good health.

This clone was counted a few times. The J gene is TRBJ2-7, the V gene TRBV19; D may be TRBD1 or TRBD2 (5 bases each). Germline values: CDR1 LNHDA, CDR2 SQIVND (reference sequence). The CDR3 covers 11 residues. Trimming removed 9 bases at V and 1 base at J, with 7 bases between. DNA of the CDR3: TGTGCCAGGGGGGAGTCCTACGAGCAGTACTTC. It codes for CARGESYEQYF.

The V gene is TRBV18, the J gene TRBJ2-1, with 7 bases that match TRBD2. This CDR3 spans 16 amino acids. Unmatched junction bases numbered 4, after V lost 0 bases and J lost 2 bases. CDR1 is KGHSH and CDR2 is LQKENI in the germline V gene. CDR3 residues: CASSPPRGTTYNEQFF. The CDR3 DNA follows: TGTGCCAGCTCACCACCGCGGGGGACTACCTACAATGAGCAGTTCTTC.

The CDR3 reads CASSIGGTSGDTQYF. DNA for the CDR3: TGTGCCAGTAGTATAGGTGGGACTAGCGGAGATACGCAGTATTTT. V gene TRBV19 combines with J gene TRBJ2-3; 11 nucleotides line up with TRBD2. Germline-derived CDR1 and CDR2 are LNHDA and SQIVND (reference sequence). The CDR3 extends over 15 amino acids. After removal of 1 base from V and 5 bases from J, the junction contained 2 bases not matched to a gene.

This clone has just one count. The chain carries TRBV15 and TRBJ1-4, with 7 positions matching TRBD1. Unmatched junction bases numbered 11, after V lost 1 base and J lost 3 bases. CDR3 length: 18 residues. Germline CDR1 and CDR2: LNHNV and YYDKDF (reference sequence). The CDR3 here is CATSRGYMGTAANEKLFF. CDR3 coding DNA: TGTGCCACCAGCAGAGGTTATATGGGGACAGCGGCTAATGAAAAACTGTTTTTT.

This CDR3 reads CASSFSRDTQYF. The CDR3 region has the DNA TGTGCCAGCAGTTTCTCGAGGGATACGCAGTATTTT. The rearrangement joins TRBV28 to TRBJ2-3; no firm D call. CDR3 size: 12 residues. CDR1 MDHEN and CDR2 SYDVKM come from the germline V gene. The V end lost 3 bases, the J end lost 6 bases, and 7 bases lay between the germline ends.

This sequence joins TRBV28 and TRBJ1-2, with 10 bases lining up with TRBD1. The trim removed 2 bases at V and 1 base at J, leaving 1 base unmatched. Germline values: CDR1 MDHEN, CDR2 SYDVKM. CDR3 length equals 15 residues. CDR3 coding DNA: TGTGCCAGCAGTTTACGGGACAGGGGTAACTATGGCTACACCTTC. This translates into CASSLRDRGNYGYTF.

The chain is built from TRBV19 and TRBJ2-5; no firm D call. The CDR3 contains 15 residues. V dropped 3 bases and J dropped 1 base, with 12 bases sitting between them. Looked up from germline, CDR1 is LNHDA and CDR2 is SQIVND (reference sequence). The CDR3 nucleotides read TGTGCCAGTAGTATGGCCAGGATTCTCCAAGAGACCCAGTACTTC. This translates into CASSMARILQETQYF.

The chain couples TRBV28 to TRBJ1-5, with 9 bases lining up with TRBD1. Germline V gene lookup returns CDR1 MDHEN and CDR2 SYDVKM. V shed 5 bases and J 4 bases; nucleotides not matched to a gene: 3. This CDR3 is 14 amino acids long. CDR3 sequence reads: CASSPGQGNQPQHF. The CDR3 DNA sequence: TGTGCCAGCAGTCCCGGACAGGGGAATCAGCCCCAGCATTTT.

This clone appeared a single time. The rearrangement uses TRBV27 and TRBJ1-2; tentative D call: TRBD1 (5 bases). This CDR3 comprises 15 residues. CDR1 is MNHEY and CDR2 is SMNVEV in the germline V gene (reference sequence). V was cut by 0 bases and J by 2 bases, with 10 bases left in between. The CDR3 is CASSLSWWGNYGYTF. The CDR3 DNA is TGTGCCAGCAGTTTATCGTGGTGGGGCAACTATGGCTACACCTTC.

The chain joins TRBV9 to TRBJ2-2; 8 positions agree with TRBD1. The CDR3 length is 15 residues. Germline values: CDR1 SGDLS, CDR2 YYNGEE. Germline trimming cut 3 bases from V and 0 bases from J; bases unmatched to any gene: 1. The CDR3 DNA follows: TGTGCCAGCAGCGGGACAGGGACGAACACCGGGGAGCTGTTTTTT. This encodes CASSGTGTNTGELFF.

This chain joins TRBV5-4 and TRBJ1-1, with 10 nucleotides matching TRBD1. There are 19 residues in the CDR3. Trimming cost V 4 bases and J 0 bases; bases outside gene matches: 15. Looked up from germline, CDR1 is SGHNT and CDR2 is YYREEE (reference sequence). DNA of the CDR3: TGTGCCAGCAGCGTGAGGGCCGGGACAGGGGTGAGGATGAACACTGAAGCTTTCTTT. Residues: CASSVRAGTGVRMNTEAFF.

V is TRBV30 and J is TRBJ2-3; D remains unclear. V dropped 4 bases and J dropped 6 bases, with 11 bases sitting between them. CDR3 size: 12 residues. CDR1 and CDR2 from the germline V gene are GTSNPN and SVGIG (reference sequence). The CDR3 loop is CAWTKTTDTQYF. In nucleotides, the CDR3 is TGTGCCTGGACGAAGACGACGGATACGCAGTATTTT.

The chain has TRBV5-4 and TRBJ2-1; TRBD1 matches at 7 bases. The J segment lost 10 bases and the V segment lost 1 base, leaving 11 bases of the junction unmatched. This CDR3 is built from 15 residues. Germline values: CDR1 SGHNT, CDR2 YYREEE (reference sequence). CDR3: CASSLSRGPIKEQFF. CDR3 DNA sequence: TGTGCCAGCAGCTTGTCAAGGGGGCCTATAAAGGAGCAGTTCTTC.

The V call is TRBV5-1, the J call TRBJ1-2; D uncertain. V was clipped by 0 bases and J by 8 bases, with 11 bases between them. The CDR3 loop spans 13 amino acids. CDR1 and CDR2 from the germline V gene are SGHRS and YFSETQ. This CDR3 reads CASSLEGSGGYTF. CDR3 coding DNA: TGCGCCAGCAGCTTGGAAGGGAGTGGAGGCTACACCTTC. Full variable domain (rest looked up from reference TRBV5-1 and TRBJ1-2): KAGVTQTPRYLIKTRGQQVTLSCSPISGHRSVSWYQQTPGQGLQFLFEYFSETQRNKGNFPGRFSGRQFSNSRSEMNVSTLELGDSALYLCASSLEGSGGYTFGSGTRLTVV.

The V gene is TRBV5-4, the J gene TRBJ2-2, with a tentative D call TRBD1 (6 bases). The CDR3 covers 15 residues. The germline V and J ends were trimmed by 4 bases and 5 bases, with 15 bases remaining between them. Germline assignment: CDR1 SGHNT and CDR2 YYREEE (reference sequence). The CDR3 DNA reads as TGTGCCAGCAGCCGACCGGGACAACAAACCGGGGAGCTGTTTTTT. Translating gives CASSRPGQQTGELFF.

The CDR3 loop reads CASSSQDLNTQYF. CDR3 nucleotide sequence: TGTGCCAGCAGCTCGCAGGACTTAAATACGCAGTATTTT. This sequence joins TRBV5-5 and TRBJ2-3, with D tentatively TRBD2 (5 bases). Germline V gives CDR1 SGHKS, CDR2 YYEKEE (reference sequence). Trimming removed 3 bases at V and 7 bases at J, with 12 bases between. CDR3 length: 13 amino acids. The whole variable domain, filled in from reference TRBV5-5 and TRBJ2-3, reads DAGVTQSPTHLIKTRGQQVTLRCSPISGHKSVSWYQQVLGQGPQFIFQYYEKEERGRGNFPDRFSARQFPNYSSELNVNALLLGDSALYLCASSSQDLNTQYFGPGTRLTVL.

The genes are TRBV9 and TRBJ1-2; tentative D call: TRBD1 (6 bases). CDR3 length: 14 amino acids. Germline-derived CDR1 and CDR2 are SGDLS and YYNGEE. With 1 base removed from V and 4 bases from J, the gap between germline ends came to 11 bases. Here the CDR3 DNA reads TGTGCCAGCAGCGTACTACAGGGCGGCTATGGCTACACCTTC. This translates into CASSVLQGGYGYTF.

CDR3 sequence reads: CASSPRENYGYTF. Written as DNA, the CDR3 is TGTGCCAGCAGCCCTAGGGAGAACTATGGCTACACCTTC. J is TRBJ1-2 and V is TRBV6-2 or TRBV6-3; D uncertain. Trimming pared 6 bases from V and 2 bases from J, leaving 10 bases between. The CDR3 has 13 amino acids. Germline loops: CDR1 MNHEY, CDR2 SVGEGT.

This sequence joins TRBV9 and TRBJ2-7, with D tentatively TRBD1 or TRBD2 (7 bases each). This CDR3 has 15 residues. V was clipped by 4 bases and J by 4 bases, with 18 bases between them. Germline-derived CDR1 and CDR2 are SGDLS and YYNGEE. The CDR3 region is CASSPQGGGAYEQYF. For the CDR3, the DNA is TGTGCCAGCAGCCCCCAGGGGGGGGGCGCGTACGAGCAGTACTTC.

V is TRBV6-2 or TRBV6-3 and J is TRBJ2-6; D unclear. V was trimmed by 5 bases and J by 2 bases, leaving 4 bases between them. The germline CDR1 and CDR2 sequences are MNHEY and SVGEGT. CDR3 length: 13 amino acids. The CDR3 is CASSLTGANVLTF. CDR3 nucleotides: TGTGCCAGCAGTCTTACTGGGGCCAACGTCCTGACTTTC.

The chain couples TRBV6-5 to TRBJ2-7; TRBD2 matches at 11 bases. The CDR3 spans 14 residues. J gave up 6 bases and V 0 bases, and 1 base lay outside the gene matches. Germline CDR1 is MNHEY and CDR2 is SVGAGI. The CDR3 nucleotides read TGTGCCAGCAGTTACTCCGGGACTAGCGGCGAGCAGTACTTC. Its protein product is CASSYSGTSGEQYF.

The rearrangement joins TRBV19 to TRBJ1-1; 7 bases agree with TRBD1. Germline V gene sequence: CDR1 LNHDA, CDR2 SQIVND (reference sequence). The CDR3 is 16 residues long. V trimming: 4 bases; J trimming: 3 bases; junction bases outside the gene matches: 11. The CDR3 DNA is TGTGCCAGTAGTACCCCGAGGGGGCGCATAGACACTGAAGCTTTCTTT. This encodes CASSTPRGRIDTEAFF.

V usage is TRBV4-3 and J usage is TRBJ2-7; D unresolved. The ends were cut back, 6 bases at V and 2 bases at J, with 14 bases in the middle. Germline assignment: CDR1 LGHNA and CDR2 YSLEER. The CDR3 length is 14 residues. The chain's CDR3 is CASSRDGFAYEQYF. For the CDR3, the DNA is TGCGCCAGCAGTCGAGACGGGTTCGCCTACGAGCAGTACTTC.